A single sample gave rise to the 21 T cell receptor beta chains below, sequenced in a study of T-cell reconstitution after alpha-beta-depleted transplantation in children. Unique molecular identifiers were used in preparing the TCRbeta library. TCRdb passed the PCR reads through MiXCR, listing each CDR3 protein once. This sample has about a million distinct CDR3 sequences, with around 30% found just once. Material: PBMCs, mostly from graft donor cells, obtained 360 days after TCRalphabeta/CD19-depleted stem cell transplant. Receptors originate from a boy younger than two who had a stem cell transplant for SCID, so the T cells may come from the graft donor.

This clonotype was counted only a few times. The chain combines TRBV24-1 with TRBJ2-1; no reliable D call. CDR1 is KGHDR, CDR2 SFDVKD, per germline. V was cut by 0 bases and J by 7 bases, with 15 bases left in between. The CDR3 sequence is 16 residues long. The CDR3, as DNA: TGTGCCACCAGTGATTTGCAAGGTAGCAGTGTAAATGAGCAGTTCTTC. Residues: CATSDLQGSSVNEQFF.

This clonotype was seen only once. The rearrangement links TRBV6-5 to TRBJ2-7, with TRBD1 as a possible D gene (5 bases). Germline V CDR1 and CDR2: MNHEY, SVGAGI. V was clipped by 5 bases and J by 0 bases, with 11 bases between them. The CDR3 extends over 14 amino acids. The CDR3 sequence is CASSHHRSSYEQYF. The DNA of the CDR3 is TGTGCCAGCAGTCACCACAGGAGCTCCTACGAGCAGTACTTC.

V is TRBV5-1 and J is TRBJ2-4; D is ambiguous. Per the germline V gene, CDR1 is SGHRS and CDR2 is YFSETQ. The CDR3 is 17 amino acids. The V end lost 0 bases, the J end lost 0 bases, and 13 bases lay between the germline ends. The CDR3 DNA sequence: TGCGCCAGCAGCTTGGGTGTGTTCAGTCTAGCCAAAAACATTCAGTACTTC. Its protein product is CASSLGVFSLAKNIQYF.

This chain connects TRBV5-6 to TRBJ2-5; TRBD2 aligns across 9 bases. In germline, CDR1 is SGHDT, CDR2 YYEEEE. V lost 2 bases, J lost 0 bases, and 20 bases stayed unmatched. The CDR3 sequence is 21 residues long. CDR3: CASSLLIWATSGYPDQETQYF. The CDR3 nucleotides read TGTGCCAGCAGCTTATTGATCTGGGCTACTAGCGGGTATCCTGACCAAGAGACCCAGTACTTC.

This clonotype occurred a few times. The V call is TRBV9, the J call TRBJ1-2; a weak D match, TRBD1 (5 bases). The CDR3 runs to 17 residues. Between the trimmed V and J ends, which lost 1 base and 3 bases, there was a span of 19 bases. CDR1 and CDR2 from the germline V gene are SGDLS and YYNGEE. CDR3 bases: TGTGCCAGCAGCGTATCGGGACTCACGACAGAATACTATGGCTACACCTTC. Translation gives CASSVSGLTTEYYGYTF.

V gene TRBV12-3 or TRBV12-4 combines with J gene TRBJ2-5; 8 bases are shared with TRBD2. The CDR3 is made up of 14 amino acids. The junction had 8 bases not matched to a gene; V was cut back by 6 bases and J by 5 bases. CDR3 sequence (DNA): TGTGCCAGCAGCTATGGACTAGCCGGGGAGACCCAGTACTTC. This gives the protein CASSYGLAGETQYF.

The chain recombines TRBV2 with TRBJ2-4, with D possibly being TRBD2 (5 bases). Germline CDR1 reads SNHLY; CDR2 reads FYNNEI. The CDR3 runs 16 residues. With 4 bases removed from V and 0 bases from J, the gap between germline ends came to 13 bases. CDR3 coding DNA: TGTGCCAGCAGTGTTCAAGGACTCATAGCCAAAAACATTCAGTACTTC. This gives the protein CASSVQGLIAKNIQYF.

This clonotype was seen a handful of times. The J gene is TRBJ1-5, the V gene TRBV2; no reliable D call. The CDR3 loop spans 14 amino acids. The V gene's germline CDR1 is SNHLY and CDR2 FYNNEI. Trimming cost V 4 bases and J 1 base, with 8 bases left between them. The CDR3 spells CASSVEQSNQPQHF. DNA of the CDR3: TGTGCCAGCAGTGTCGAGCAGAGCAATCAGCCCCAGCATTTT.

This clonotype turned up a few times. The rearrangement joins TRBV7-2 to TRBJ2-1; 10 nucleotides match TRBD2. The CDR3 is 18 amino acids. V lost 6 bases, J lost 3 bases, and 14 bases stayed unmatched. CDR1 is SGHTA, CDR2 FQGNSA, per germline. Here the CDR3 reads CASRISGGTPTGYNEQFF. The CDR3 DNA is TGTGCCAGCAGAATTAGCGGGGGGACACCCACTGGCTACAATGAGCAGTTCTTC. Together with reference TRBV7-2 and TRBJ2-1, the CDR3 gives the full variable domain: GAGVSQSPSNKVTEKGKDVELRCDPISGHTALYWYRQSLGQGLEFLIYFQGNSAPDKSGLPSDRFSAERTGGSVSTLTIQRTQQEDSAVYLCASRISGGTPTGYNEQFFGPGTRLTVL.

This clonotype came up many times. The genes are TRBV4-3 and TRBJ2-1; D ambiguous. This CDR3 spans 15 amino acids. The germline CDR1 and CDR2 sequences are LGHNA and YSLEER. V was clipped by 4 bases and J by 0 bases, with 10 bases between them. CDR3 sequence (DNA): TGCGCCAGCAGCCCCTCTTTTAGCTCCTACAATGAGCAGTTCTTC. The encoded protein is CASSPSFSSYNEQFF.

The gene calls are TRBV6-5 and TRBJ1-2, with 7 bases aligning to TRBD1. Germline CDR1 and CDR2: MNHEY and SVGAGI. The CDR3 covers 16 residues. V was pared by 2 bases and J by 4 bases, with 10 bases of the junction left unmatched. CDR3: CASSYRARQGGYGYTF. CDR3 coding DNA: TGTGCCAGCAGTTACCGAGCCCGACAGGGAGGCTATGGCTACACCTTC.

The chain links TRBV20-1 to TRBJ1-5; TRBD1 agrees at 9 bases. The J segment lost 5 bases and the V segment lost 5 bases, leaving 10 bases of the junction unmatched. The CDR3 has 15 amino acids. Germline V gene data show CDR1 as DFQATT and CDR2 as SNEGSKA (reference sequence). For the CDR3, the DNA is TGCAGTGCTCCCCCGACGCGGACAGGGGATCAGCCCCAGCATTTT. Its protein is CSAPPTRTGDQPQHF.

DNA of the CDR3: TGTGCCAGCAGCTTAGACGGGTGGACTGAAGCTTTCTTT. Translated, it gives CASSLDGWTEAFF. V usage is TRBV7-9 and J usage is TRBJ1-1; unclear D gene. This CDR3 is built from 13 residues. The germline CDR1 and CDR2 sequences are SEHNR and FQNEAQ (reference sequence). V was clipped by 1 base and J by 5 bases, with 8 bases between them. The full variable domain, with the rest looked up from reference TRBV7-9 and TRBJ1-1, is DTGVSQNPRHKITKRGQNVTFRCDPISEHNRLYWYRQTLGQGPEFLTYFQNEAQLEKSRLLSDRFSAERPKGSFSTLEIQRTEQGDSAMYLCASSLDGWTEAFFGQGTRLTVV.

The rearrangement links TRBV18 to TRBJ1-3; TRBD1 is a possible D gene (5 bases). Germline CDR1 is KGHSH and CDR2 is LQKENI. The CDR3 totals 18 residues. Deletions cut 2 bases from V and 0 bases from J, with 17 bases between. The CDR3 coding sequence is TGTGCCAGCTCACCATACCCACGGGCCGGGACCTCTGGAAACACCATATATTTT. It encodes CASSPYPRAGTSGNTIYF.

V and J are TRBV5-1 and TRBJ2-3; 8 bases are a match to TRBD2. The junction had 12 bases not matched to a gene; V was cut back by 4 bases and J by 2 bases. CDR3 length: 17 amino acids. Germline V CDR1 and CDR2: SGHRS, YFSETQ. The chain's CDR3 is CASSLGGSGVYTDTQYF. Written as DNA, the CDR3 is TGCGCCAGCAGCCTAGGGGGTAGCGGGGTATACACAGATACGCAGTATTTT.

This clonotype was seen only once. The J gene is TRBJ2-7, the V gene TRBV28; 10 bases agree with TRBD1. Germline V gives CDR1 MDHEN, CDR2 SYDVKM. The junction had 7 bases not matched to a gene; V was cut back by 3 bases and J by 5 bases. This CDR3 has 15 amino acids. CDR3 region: CASSFNRDRGHEQYF. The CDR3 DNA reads TGTGCCAGCAGTTTTAATCGGGACAGGGGACACGAGCAGTACTTC.

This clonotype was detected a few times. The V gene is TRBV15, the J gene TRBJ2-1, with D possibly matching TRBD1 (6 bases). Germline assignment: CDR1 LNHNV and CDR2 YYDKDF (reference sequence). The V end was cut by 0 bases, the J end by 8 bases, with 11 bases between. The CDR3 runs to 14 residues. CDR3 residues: CATSRDQGIDEQFF. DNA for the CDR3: TGTGCCACCAGCAGAGATCAGGGGATCGATGAGCAGTTCTTC.

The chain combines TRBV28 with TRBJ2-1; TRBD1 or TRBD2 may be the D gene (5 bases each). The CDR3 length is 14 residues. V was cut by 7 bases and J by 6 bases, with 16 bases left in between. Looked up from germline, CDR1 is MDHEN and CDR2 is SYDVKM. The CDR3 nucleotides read TGTGCCAGCACCCCCTGGGACGCTTTCAATGAGCAGTTCTTC. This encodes CASTPWDAFNEQFF.

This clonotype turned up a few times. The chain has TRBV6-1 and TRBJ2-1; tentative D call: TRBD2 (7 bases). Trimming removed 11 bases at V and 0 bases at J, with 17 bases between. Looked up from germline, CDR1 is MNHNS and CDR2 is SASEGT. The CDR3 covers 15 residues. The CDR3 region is CAGGGAGLSYNEQFF. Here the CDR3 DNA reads TGTGCCGGTGGGGGGGCGGGGCTCTCCTACAATGAGCAGTTCTTC.

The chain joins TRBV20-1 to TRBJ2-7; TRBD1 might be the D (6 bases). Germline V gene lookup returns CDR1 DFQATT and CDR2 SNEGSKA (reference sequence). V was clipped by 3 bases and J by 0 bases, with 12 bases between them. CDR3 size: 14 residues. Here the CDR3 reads CSARNIRGSYEQYF. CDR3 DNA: TGCAGTGCTAGGAACATCAGGGGCTCCTACGAGCAGTACTTC.

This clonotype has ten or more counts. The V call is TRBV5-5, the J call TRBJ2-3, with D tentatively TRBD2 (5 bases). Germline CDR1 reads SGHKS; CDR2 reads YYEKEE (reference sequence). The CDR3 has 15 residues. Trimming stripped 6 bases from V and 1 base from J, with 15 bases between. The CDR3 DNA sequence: TGTGCCAGCACCTATCCGGGGAGAGGCACAGATACGCAGTATTTT. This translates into CASTYPGRGTDTQYF.